The 27 T cell receptor beta chains below were found in one sample sequenced in a study of blood T cell repertoires in COVID-19. Sequencing used immunoSEQ multiplex PCR; TCRdb keeps in-frame clones, though not all of them. The top ten hold around 3% of the sample, which has 340,000 or so clones, around 83% seen once. Sequenced sample: peripheral blood. All receptors come from a man aged 25-45 years with active or convalescent COVID-19.

This chain links TRBV2 with TRBJ2-3; 11 positions match TRBD2. Germline assignment: CDR1 SNHLY and CDR2 FYNNEI. This CDR3 is built from 14 residues. Unmatched junction bases numbered 4, after V lost 8 bases and J lost 3 bases. CDR3 amino acids: CASLTSGRTDTQYF. CDR3 sequence (DNA): TGTGCCAGCCTAACTAGCGGGAGAACAGATACGCAGTATTTT.

The chain uses TRBV11-3 and TRBJ1-3; 7 bases align to TRBD1. V shed 5 bases and J 2 bases; nucleotides not matched to a gene: 6. CDR3 length: 15 residues. Germline V gene data show CDR1 as SGHNT and CDR2 as YENEEA. CDR3 loop: CASSQNRGPGNTIYF. The CDR3 region has the DNA TGTGCCAGCAGCCAAAATAGGGGGCCTGGAAACACCATATATTTT.

The J gene is TRBJ2-3, the V gene TRBV7-2; 12 bases fit TRBD2. J lost 1 base, V lost 1 base, and 3 bases had no gene match. The germline gives CDR1 SGHTA, CDR2 FQGNSA. The CDR3 has 17 amino acids. The CDR3, as DNA: TGTGCCAGCAGCTTAGACGGACTAGCGGGGCGCACAGATACGCAGTATTTT. It is translated as CASSLDGLAGRTDTQYF. The full variable domain, with the rest looked up from reference TRBV7-2 and TRBJ2-3, is GAGVSQSPSNKVTEKGKDVELRCDPISGHTALYWYRQSLGQGLEFLIYFQGNSAPDKSGLPSDRFSAERTGGSVSTLTIQRTQQEDSAVYLCASSLDGLAGRTDTQYFGPGTRLTVL.

The V and J genes are TRBV9 and TRBJ2-3, with a weak D call TRBD2 (6 bases). V gave up 5 bases and J gave up 0 bases, with 13 bases separating them. The CDR3 consists of 15 residues. Germline values: CDR1 SGDLS, CDR2 YYNGEE. CDR3: CASSRMGGSTDTQYF. CDR3 in DNA: TGTGCCAGCAGTCGAATGGGAGGTAGCACAGATACGCAGTATTTT.

This clone was seen a handful of times. The germline gene is not matched at one end of the junction; a read error may be the cause. The rearrangement joins TRBV10-3 to TRBJ1-1, with TRBD1 matching over 8 bases. The CDR3 loop spans 12 amino acids. Looked up from germline, CDR1 is ENHRY and CDR2 is SYGVKD. The CDR3 sequence: CAISDLGQGPKF. DNA of the CDR3: TGTGCCATCAGTGATCTCGGACAGGGACCGAAATTT.

This CDR3 reads CASSLAQGGSYEQYF. Here the CDR3 DNA reads TGTGCCAGCAGCTTGGCACAGGGGGGATCCTACGAGCAGTACTTC. The chain has TRBV5-5 and TRBJ2-7; 8 bases line up with TRBD1. Germline assignment: CDR1 SGHKS and CDR2 YYEKEE (reference sequence). This CDR3 region has 15 residues. Trimming removed 0 bases from V and 1 base from J; junction bases left unmatched: 3.

The chain recombines TRBV28 with TRBJ1-4; D not certain. Trimming took off 2 bases at V and 3 bases at J, with 4 bases between the two ends. The CDR3 consists of 13 residues. The germline V gene encodes CDR1 MDHEN and CDR2 SYDVKM. The CDR3, as DNA: TGTGCCAGCAGTTTAGGAGCTAATGAAAAACTGTTTTTT. Protein sequence: CASSLGANEKLFF.

This clone was picked up a small number of times. The chain combines TRBV10-3 with TRBJ2-1; 9 bases are a match to TRBD1. This CDR3 is 13 amino acids long. After removal of 7 bases from V and 6 bases from J, the junction contained 4 bases not matched to a gene. Germline values: CDR1 ENHRY, CDR2 SYGVKD. In DNA form, the CDR3 reads TGTGCCATCAACAGGGGGCAGGGCAATGAGCAGTTCTTC. Translated, it gives CAINRGQGNEQFF.

This clone was seen a few times. V usage is TRBV28 and J usage is TRBJ1-5; 8 nucleotides align to TRBD1. Germline trimming cut 6 bases from V and 5 bases from J; bases unmatched to any gene: 6. The germline CDR1 and CDR2 sequences are MDHEN and SYDVKM. The CDR3 totals 14 residues. This chain's CDR3 is CASSFDRGYQPQHF. The CDR3 DNA is TGTGCCAGCAGCTTCGACAGGGGTTATCAGCCCCAGCATTTT.

This chain joins TRBV5-6 and TRBJ1-4, with 7 bases aligning to TRBD1. There are 15 residues in the CDR3. Germline V gene data show CDR1 as SGHDT and CDR2 as YYEEEE. The ends lost 2 bases at V and 5 bases at J; junction bases unmatched: 6. The CDR3 loop is CASSFGQAANEKLFF. The CDR3 DNA reads as TGTGCCAGCAGCTTTGGACAGGCAGCAAATGAAAAACTGTTTTTT.

The chain has TRBV2 and TRBJ1-5; TRBD1 might be the D (5 bases). Germline CDR1 is SNHLY and CDR2 is FYNNEI. V lost 7 bases and J 5 bases, leaving 12 bases between the germline ends. The CDR3 is 13 residues long. The chain's CDR3 is CASNPGMDQPQHF. For the CDR3, the DNA is TGTGCCAGCAACCCAGGGATGGATCAGCCCCAGCATTTT.

This clone was counted at least ten times. The gene calls are TRBV6-6 and TRBJ2-2, with 8 bases aligning to TRBD2. This CDR3 is 14 amino acids long. Germline values: CDR1 MNHNY, CDR2 SVGAGI (reference sequence). After removal of 2 bases from V and 7 bases from J, the junction contained 3 bases not matched to a gene. The CDR3 DNA follows: TGTGCCAGCAGTTACCCCAGCGGGAGCGGGGAGCTGTTTTTT. Protein: CASSYPSGSGELFF.

The chain is built from TRBV19 and TRBJ2-1; 12 bases fit TRBD2. After removal of 5 bases from V and 5 bases from J, the junction contained 10 bases not matched to a gene. Germline-derived CDR1 and CDR2 are LNHDA and SQIVND (reference sequence). The CDR3 runs to 17 residues. The CDR3 DNA follows: TGTGCCAGTAGTGCCCGACTAGCGGGGGAATTAAACAATGAGCAGTTCTTC. It is translated as CASSARLAGELNNEQFF.

The chain joins TRBV5-1 to TRBJ1-3; no clear D. The length of the CDR3 is 14 residues. The germline V gene has CDR1 SGHRS and CDR2 YFSETQ. V lost 5 bases and J lost 0, with 9 bases in between. CDR3 bases: TGCGCCAGCAGTGTTGGGAGCTCTGGAAACACCATATATTTT. It specifies CASSVGSSGNTIYF. Together with reference TRBV5-1 and TRBJ1-3, the CDR3 gives the full variable domain: KAGVTQTPRYLIKTRGQQVTLSCSPISGHRSVSWYQQTPGQGLQFLFEYFSETQRNKGNFPGRFSGRQFSNSRSEMNVSTLELGDSALYLCASSVGSSGNTIYFGEGSWLTVV.

This clone was seen a handful of times. This chain joins TRBV7-3 and TRBJ1-3; D not certain. Germline loops: CDR1 SGHTA, CDR2 FQGTGA. The CDR3 sequence is 13 residues long. Deletions cut 7 bases from V and 2 bases from J, with 9 bases between. The CDR3 DNA follows: TGTGCCAGCACCTTGGGCCCTGGAAACACCATATATTTT. It is translated as CASTLGPGNTIYF.

This chain connects TRBV19 to TRBJ2-7, with D perhaps matching TRBD2 (6 bases). With 5 bases removed from V and 2 bases from J, the gap between germline ends came to 13 bases. Germline V gene lookup returns CDR1 LNHDA and CDR2 SQIVND (reference sequence). This CDR3 contains 14 residues. CDR3 DNA sequence: TGTGCCAGTAGTCCGAGAGGAGGGACCTACGAGCAGTACTTC. This codes for CASSPRGGTYEQYF.

This chain joins TRBV2 and TRBJ2-1; 7 bases agree with TRBD1. V was clipped by 7 bases and J by 8 bases; unmatched bases: 5. Germline loops: CDR1 SNHLY, CDR2 FYNNEI. CDR3 length: 12 amino acids. CDR3 nucleotides: TGTGCCAGCAAGGTCGGGACAGATGAGCAGTTCTTC. Translating it yields CASKVGTDEQFF. The full variable domain, with the rest looked up from reference TRBV2 and TRBJ2-1, is EPEVTQTPSHQVTQMGQEVILRCVPISNHLYFYWYRQILGQKVEFLVSFYNNEISEKSEIFDDQFSVERPDGSNFTLKIRSTKLEDSAMYFCASKVGTDEQFFGPGTRLTVL.

The chain links TRBV5-1 to TRBJ2-5, with 7 nucleotides matching TRBD2. The V segment lost 4 bases and the J segment 5 bases; nucleotides outside the gene matches: 5. Germline V gives CDR1 SGHRS, CDR2 YFSETQ. This CDR3 comprises 13 residues. As DNA, the CDR3 is TGCGCCAGCAGCGGACTAGTGGAGGAGACCCAGTACTTC. Translated: CASSGLVEETQYF.

The sample holds one count of this clone. The genes are TRBV29-1 and TRBJ2-7, with D possibly matching TRBD1 (5 bases). Between the trimmed V and J ends, which lost 5 bases and 7 bases, there was a span of 21 bases. Germline V gene data show CDR1 as SQVTM and CDR2 as ANQGSEA. CDR3 length: 14 residues. The CDR3 sequence: CSVSLRQGLREQYF. DNA for the CDR3: TGCAGCGTTAGTCTGAGGCAGGGTCTTCGGGAGCAGTACTTC.

This clone was counted only a few times. This chain uses TRBV7-9 with TRBJ2-1; no firm D call. Per germline, CDR1 SEHNR and CDR2 FQNEAQ (reference sequence). The V end was cut by 8 bases, the J end by 4 bases, with 6 bases between. The CDR3 spans 11 residues. CDR3 protein: CASVAYNEQFF. CDR3 nucleotide sequence: TGTGCCAGCGTCGCGTACAATGAGCAGTTCTTC.

The gene calls are TRBV3-1 (or the pseudogene TRBV3-2) and TRBJ1-2; D uncertain. The CDR3 has 15 amino acids. Trimming pared 4 bases from V and 4 bases from J, leaving 16 bases between. Germline lookup yields CDR1 LGHDT and CDR2 YNNKEL (reference sequence). The CDR3 loop reads CASSLPGPSGYGYTF. The CDR3 DNA is TGTGCCAGCAGCCTCCCCGGCCCCAGCGGCTATGGCTACACCTTC.

The gene calls are TRBV5-4 and TRBJ1-2, with D perhaps TRBD1 (6 bases). The V end lost 1 base, the J end lost 7 bases, and 17 bases lay between the germline ends. Per germline, CDR1 SGHNT and CDR2 YYREEE (reference sequence). The CDR3 is 15 amino acids. The CDR3, as DNA: TGTGCCAGCAGCTTGCTGGGGGCAGGGAAAGGTGGCTACACCTTC. This gives the protein CASSLLGAGKGGYTF.

The chain recombines TRBV5-1 with TRBJ2-1; TRBD1 matches at 9 bases. The length of the CDR3 is 15 residues. V gave up 4 bases and J gave up 7 bases; unmatched junction bases: 9. The germline gives CDR1 SGHRS, CDR2 YFSETQ. CDR3 sequence reads: CASSLGTGRENEQFF. DNA of the CDR3: TGCGCCAGCAGCCTAGGGACAGGGAGGGAGAATGAGCAGTTCTTC.

The chain carries TRBV24-1 and TRBJ2-5, with 7 bases fitting TRBD1. Losses at the gene ends were 4 bases for V and 3 bases for J; bases not matched to a gene: 4. The CDR3 is 14 residues long. CDR1 is KGHDR, CDR2 SFDVKD, per germline. For the CDR3, the DNA is TGTGCCACCAGTGACCTCGGGACAGAAGAGACCCAGTACTTC. Protein: CATSDLGTEETQYF.

The CDR3 protein is CASSTDRGRREQFF. The CDR3 nucleotides read TGTGCCAGCAGCACTGACAGGGGGCGGCGTGAGCAGTTCTTC. The V call is TRBV4-2, the J call TRBJ2-1, with 10 bases that match TRBD1. The V and J ends lost 5 bases and 9 bases, in that order; junction bases with no gene match: 7. Germline CDR1 reads LGHNA; CDR2 reads YNFKEQ. CDR3 length: 14 residues.

The gene calls are TRBV3-1 (or the pseudogene TRBV3-2) and TRBJ2-5; possible D gene TRBD1, 6 bases. Trimming took off 7 bases at V and 3 bases at J, with 12 bases between the two ends. Germline assignment: CDR1 LGHDT and CDR2 YNNKEL (reference sequence). This CDR3 spans 13 amino acids. This CDR3 is CASTRAGEETQYF. The CDR3 DNA follows: TGTGCCAGCACCCGAGCAGGGGAAGAGACCCAGTACTTC.

The chain employs TRBV2 and TRBJ1-2; TRBD1 is a possible D gene (5 bases). Germline CDR1 and CDR2: SNHLY and FYNNEI. The CDR3 runs 13 residues. V dropped 3 bases and J dropped 4 bases, with 9 bases sitting between them. CDR3 sequence (DNA): TGTGCCAGCAGTGAGGCAGGGATCTATGGCTACACCTTC. Translation gives CASSEAGIYGYTF.